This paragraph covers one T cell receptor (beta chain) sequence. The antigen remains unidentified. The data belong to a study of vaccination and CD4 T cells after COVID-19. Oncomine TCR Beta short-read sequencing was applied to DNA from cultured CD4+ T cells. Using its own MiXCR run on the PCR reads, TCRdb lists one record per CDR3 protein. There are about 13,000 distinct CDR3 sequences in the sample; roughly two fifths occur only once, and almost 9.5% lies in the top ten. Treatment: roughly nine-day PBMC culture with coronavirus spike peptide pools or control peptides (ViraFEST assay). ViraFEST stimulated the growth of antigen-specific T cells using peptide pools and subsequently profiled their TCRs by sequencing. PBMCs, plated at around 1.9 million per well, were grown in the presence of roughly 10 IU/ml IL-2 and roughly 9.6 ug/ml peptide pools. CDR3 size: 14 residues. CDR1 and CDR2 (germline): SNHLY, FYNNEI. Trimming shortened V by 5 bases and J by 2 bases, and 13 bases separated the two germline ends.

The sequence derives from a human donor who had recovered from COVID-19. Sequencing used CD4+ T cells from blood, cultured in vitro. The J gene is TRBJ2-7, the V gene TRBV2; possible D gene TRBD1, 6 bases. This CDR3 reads CASSSAGATYEQYF. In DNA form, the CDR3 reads TGTGCCAGCAGTTCGGCAGGGGCGACCTACGAGCAGTACTTC.